The source of this T cell receptor (beta chain) is a study of CD8 T cells in ankylosing spondylitis. This clonotype was counted at least ten times. TCRdb recomputed calls from the 5' RACE reads with MiXCR, one row per CDR3 protein. The sample gives approximately 150,000 distinct CDR3 sequences, more than 40% of which show up once; 15% is in the top ten. The germline CDR1 and CDR2 sequences are KGHDR and SFDVKD. The CDR3 is made up of 18 amino acids. V shed 1 base and J shed 3 bases, with 21 bases lying between them. Sequences were obtained from synovial fluid, either unsorted or a sorted T cell fraction (not recorded which). The TCR originated in a male donor with ankylosing spondylitis. The J gene is TRBJ2-7, the V gene TRBV24-1, with D unresolved. The CDR3 DNA is TGTGCCACCAGTGATTTTGTGGACCGAAGGATCGGTAGCTACGAGCAGTACTTC. Its translation is CATSDFVDRRIGSYEQYF.